One T cell receptor (beta chain) is described in this entry. The data are from a study of blood T cell repertoires in COVID-19. The overall study: Italy, Spain and the United States were the sources of the convalescent and acute COVID-19 samples. PBMCs, B-cell-depleted T cells, or T cells were the source of the cDNA or gDNA that made up the material.

Methods used by the authors: Nucleated cell number was recorded as an estimate derived from reference gene primer amplification. The assay was immunoSEQ multiplex PCR, and TCRdb's table has in-frame clones only and misses some. V and J calls plus clone size are reproduced from that table; the DNA served to infer D and trimming. This table holds around 140,000 clones, 86% found once. The origin of this receptor is a woman between 70 and 85 years old with COVID-19, enrolled during active disease. The source material was peripheral blood.

The CDR3 DNA reads TGTGCCAGCTCACCACCGGCGGCCGTGACCTACGAAGGGCAGTACTTC. Translating gives CASSPPAAVTYEGQYF. This sequence joins TRBV18 and TRBJ2-7, with unresolved D. In germline, CDR1 is KGHSH, CDR2 LQKENI. The V and J ends lost 0 bases and 9 bases respectively, with 21 bases between them. The CDR3 extends over 16 amino acids. Full variable domain (rest looked up from reference TRBV18 and TRBJ2-7): NAGVMQNPRHLVRRRGQEARLRCSPMKGHSHVYWYRQLPEEGLKFMVYLQKENIIDESGMPKERFSAEFPKEGPSILRIQQVVRGDSAAYFCASSPPAAVTYEGQYFGPGTRLTVT.